The rows below give T cell receptor beta chains drawn from one sample of a study of OX40 agonist ivuxolimab in advanced cancers. Here immunoSEQ multiplex PCR was the method, and the copy in TCRdb shows in-frame clones only, minus some. In the table there are some 10,000 clones, over 60% of which are singletons. Sequenced material: CD4+ or CD8+ T cells sorted from blood, taken in a trial of the OX40 agonist ivuxolimab. All receptors come from an adult with an advanced solid tumor such as melanoma, head and neck, liver or kidney cancer. The CDR3 runs from the conserved cysteine through the conserved F or W. The D gene is left open where the match is weak. Some rows have no size entry. The others give once, few or many, or a class for an expanded clone.

D gene	V gene	J gene	clone size	CDR3 protein	CDR3 DNA
.	TRBV7-9	TRBJ2-3	medium-sized	CATQLGIERTDTQYF	TGTGCCACTCAGCTTGGTATAGAGCGCACAGATACGCAGTATTTT
.	TRBV4-2	TRBJ2-1	.	CASSQDAGQNNEQFF	TGTGCCAGCAGCCAAGATGCGGGACAGAACAATGAGCAGTTCTTC
.	TRBV11-3	TRBJ2-6	.	CASSVTGDTGANVLTF	TGTGCCAGCAGCGTCACCGGGGATACTGGGGCCAACGTCCTGACTTTC
TRBD1	TRBV19	TRBJ1-1	.	CASSTGQGGMNTEAFF	TGTGCCAGTAGTACCGGACAGGGGGGCATGAACACTGAAGCTTTCTTT
TRBD1	TRBV29-1	TRBJ2-6	.	CSVEEILTGAASSGANVLTF	TGCAGCGTTGAAGAAATCCTAACAGGGGCTGCGAGCTCTGGGGCCAACGTCCTGACTTTC
TRBD1	TRBV19	TRBJ2-2	.	CASSTPGGSYGGELFF	TGTGCCAGTAGTACCCCAGGGGGCTCGTACGGCGGGGAGCTGTTTTTT
.	TRBV27	TRBJ1-2	.	CASSALTGHYGYTF	TGTGCCAGCAGCGCCTTGACGGGACACTATGGCTACACCTTC
.	TRBV7-9	TRBJ1-4	few	CASSDGPSTNEKLFF	TGTGCCAGCAGCGACGGACCCTCAACTAATGAAAAACTGTTTTTT
TRBD1	TRBV29-1	TRBJ2-7	.	CSVETWDSSSYEQYF	TGCAGCGTTGAAACTTGGGACAGTTCCTCCTACGAGCAGTACTTC
TRBD2	TRBV5-1	TRBJ2-3	.	CASSLETSVSTDTQYF	TGCGCCAGCAGCTTGGAAACTAGCGTAAGCACAGATACGCAGTATTTT
.	TRBV5-5	TRBJ1-4	.	CASSVGGTTNEKLFF	TGTGCCAGCAGCGTAGGAGGAACAACTAATGAAAAACTGTTTTTT
.	TRBV19	TRBJ2-5	.	CASSIGKETQYF	TGTGCCAGTAGTATCGGGAAAGAGACCCAGTACTTC
TRBD1	TRBV11-2	TRBJ1-1	.	CASSLEQGYTEAFF	TGTGCCAGCAGCTTAGAACAGGGGTACACTGAAGCTTTCTTT
.	TRBV5-1	TRBJ1-4	.	CASSHDRMGDEKLFF	TGCGCCAGCAGCCACGACAGGATGGGAGATGAAAAACTGTTTTTT
.	TRBV5-6	TRBJ1-5	.	CASSFFSGPQHF	TGTGCCAGCAGCTTCTTCAGCGGGCCCCAGCATTTT
TRBD1	TRBV7-9	TRBJ2-7	.	CASSPLTGVKDYEQYF	TGTGCCAGCAGCCCGTTGACAGGGGTAAAGGACTACGAGCAGTACTTC
.	TRBV10-3	TRBJ2-5	.	CAISESREDQYF	TGTGCCATCAGTGAGTCCAGGGAAGACCAGTACTTC
TRBD2	TRBV6-5	TRBJ2-3	.	CASSRLAGGVDTQYF	TGTGCCAGCAGCCGACTAGCGGGGGGGGTAGATACGCAGTATTTT
.	TRBV7-6	TRBJ2-7	.	CASSLGARAYYEQYF	TGTGCCAGCAGCTTAGGGGCCAGGGCCTACTACGAGCAGTACTTC
.	TRBV6-5	TRBJ2-7	few	CASSYSGQGRMKYF	TGTGCCAGCAGTTACTCAGGGCAGGGGAGGATGAAGTACTTC
.	TRBV5-4	TRBJ2-2	.	CASSLVLTGELFF	TGTGCCAGCAGCTTGGTCCTAACCGGGGAGCTGTTTTTT
.	TRBV5-4	TRBJ1-1	.	CASSSTWTEAFF	TGTGCCAGCAGCTCAACGTGGACTGAAGCTTTCTTT
TRBD2	TRBV9	TRBJ2-2	.	CASSEGGSTGELFF	TGTGCCAGCAGCGAGGGAGGGTCCACCGGGGAGCTGTTTTTT
TRBD1	TRBV5-4	TRBJ1-2	.	CASSYNRGQGYTF	TGTGCCAGCAGCTACAACAGGGGGCAGGGCTACACCTTC
.	TRBV9	TRBJ1-1	large	CASSPPTGMNTEAFF	TGTGCCAGCAGCCCACCCACAGGGATGAACACTGAAGCTTTCTTT
.	TRBV29-1	TRBJ1-6	.	CSVSHGGGLSPLHF	TGCAGCGTCTCGCACGGCGGTGGGCTGTCACCCCTCCACTTC
.	TRBV7-9	TRBJ2-5	.	CASLSLGSSRETQYF	TGTGCCAGCCTCAGCTTGGGGTCTAGCCGGGAGACCCAGTACTTC